A single sample gave rise to the 22 T cell receptor beta chains below, sequenced in a study of T cells in Graves' hyperthyroidism and ophthalmopathy (dated 2019 in TCRdb). Library construction relied on multiplex PCR. Sequencing took place on an Illumina HiSeq 2000. The TCR beta CDR3 regions were amplified from the RNA transcripts. The first round of RT-PCR for the TCR CDR3 was performed with the HTBI primer set and the Qiagen OneStep RT-PCR kit. TCRdb redid the processing of the public reads, applying fastp at Q25 and MiXCR, and retained in-frame beta chains. Entries are consolidated by CDR3 protein sequence, retaining the most common genes and DNA. The sample table records around 300,000 distinct CDR3 sequences; approximately 14% of these occur just once. Approximately 35% of the sample rests with the top ten. Sequencing was performed on blood. These receptors all stem from a woman between 40 and 50 years old with Graves' ophthalmopathy.

There are many counts of this clonotype. The V call is TRBV13, the J call TRBJ1-1; D is uncertain. CDR3 length: 15 amino acids. Per germline, CDR1 PRHDT and CDR2 FYEKMQ (reference sequence). V was pared by 4 bases and J by 5 bases, with 17 bases between. The CDR3 sequence is CASSSSKVVATEAFF. The CDR3 nucleotides are TGTGCCAGCAGCTCCTCTAAAGTAGTGGCGACTGAAGCTTTCTTT. Full variable domain (outside the CDR3, taken from reference TRBV13 and TRBJ1-1): AAGVIQSPRHLIKEKRETATLKCYPIPRHDTVYWYQQGPGQDPQFLISFYEKMQSDKGSIPDRFSAQQFSDYHSELNMSSLELGDSALYFCASSSSKVVATEAFFGQGTRLTVV.

This clonotype has at least ten counts. The chain carries TRBV10-3 and TRBJ1-1; 7 nucleotides line up with TRBD1. The CDR3 totals 13 residues. In germline, CDR1 is ENHRY, CDR2 SYGVKD. V shed 5 bases and J 4 bases; nucleotides not matched to a gene: 4. The CDR3 is CAISSTGSTEAFF. In DNA form, the CDR3 reads TGTGCCATCAGTTCGACAGGGAGCACTGAAGCTTTCTTT.

This clonotype came up a few times. V is TRBV20-1 and J is TRBJ1-5; TRBD1 matches 8 bases. Trimming took 3 bases from V and 7 from J; bases not matched to a gene: 5. CDR1 is DFQATT, CDR2 SNEGSKA, per germline (reference sequence). This CDR3 has 13 amino acids. The CDR3 loop reads CSASQGAKQPQHF. The CDR3 DNA reads as TGCAGTGCTAGTCAGGGGGCTAAGCAGCCCCAGCATTTT.

This clonotype showed up many times. The V call is TRBV19, the J call TRBJ1-1, with a possible D match to TRBD1 (5 bases). V was cut by 4 bases and J by 5 bases, with 8 bases left in between. Per the germline V gene, CDR1 is LNHDA and CDR2 is SQIVND (reference sequence). CDR3 size: 12 residues. The CDR3 DNA follows: TGTGCCAGTAGTAGGAGGGGAACTGAAGCTTTCTTT. The encoded protein is CASSRRGTEAFF. Full variable domain (rest looked up from reference TRBV19 and TRBJ1-1): DGGITQSPKYLFRKEGQNVTLSCEQNLNHDAMYWYRQDPGQGLRLIYYSQIVNDFQKGDIAEGYSVSREKKESFPLTVTSAQKNPTAFYLCASSRRGTEAFFGQGTRLTVV.

This clonotype showed up many times. This chain uses TRBV10-3 with TRBJ2-1; D gene ambiguous. V was trimmed by 7 bases and J by 8 bases, leaving 12 bases between them. The germline CDR1 and CDR2 sequences are ENHRY and SYGVKD. CDR3 size: 12 residues. Written as DNA, the CDR3 is TGTGCCATCAACGGGTTCGACGATGAGCAGTTCTTC. Translated: CAINGFDDEQFF.

In this sample, this clonotype turned up once. The chain couples TRBV25-1 to TRBJ1-5; 7 positions match TRBD1. CDR1 MGHDK and CDR2 SYGVNS come from the germline V gene. CDR3 length: 14 residues. Unmatched junction bases numbered 6, after V lost 4 bases and J lost 6 bases. CDR3 DNA sequence: TGTGCCAGCAGTGGCAGGGGGGGCGGTCAGCCCCAGCATTTT. The encoded protein is CASSGRGGGQPQHF.

The chain couples TRBV5-1 to TRBJ1-6, with 8 bases identical to TRBD1. The CDR3 loop spans 16 amino acids. Germline V gene data show CDR1 as SGHRS and CDR2 as YFSETQ. V shed 2 bases and J 8 bases; nucleotides not matched to a gene: 9. Here the CDR3 reads CASSLDGQGQHSPLHF. The CDR3 DNA reads TGCGCCAGCAGCTTAGACGGACAGGGTCAACATTCACCCCTCCACTTT. Full variable domain (rest looked up from reference TRBV5-1 and TRBJ1-6): KAGVTQTPRYLIKTRGQQVTLSCSPISGHRSVSWYQQTPGQGLQFLFEYFSETQRNKGNFPGRFSGRQFSNSRSEMNVSTLELGDSALYLCASSLDGQGQHSPLHFGNGTRLTVT.

This chain uses TRBV5-1 with TRBJ2-1; D may be TRBD1 or TRBD2 (5 bases each). The germline CDR1 and CDR2 sequences are SGHRS and YFSETQ. CDR3 length equals 12 residues. Trimming shortened V by 0 bases and J by 12 bases, and 10 bases separated the two germline ends. The chain's CDR3 is CASSLGGLGQFF. CDR3 nucleotide sequence: TGCGCCAGCAGCTTGGGGGGGTTGGGGCAGTTCTTC.

The J gene is TRBJ1-1, the V gene TRBV18; perhaps TRBD1 as D (6 bases). V was shortened by 3 bases and J by 4 bases, with 15 bases between the two germline ends. CDR3 length: 15 amino acids. CDR1 is KGHSH and CDR2 is LQKENI in the germline V gene. CDR3 residues: CASSPGGGHRTEAFF. In DNA form, the CDR3 reads TGTGCCAGCTCACCGGGGGGGGGACACCGCACTGAAGCTTTCTTT.

Many counts were recorded for this clonotype. The rearrangement links TRBV7-2 to TRBJ2-1; the D gene is possibly TRBD1 (6 bases). The CDR3 consists of 13 residues. Germline CDR1 and CDR2: SGHTA and FQGNSA. Trimming took 1 base from V and 6 from J, leaving 7 bases between them. The CDR3: CASSLGTVNEQFF. The CDR3 nucleotides read TGTGCCAGCAGCTTAGGGACAGTCAATGAGCAGTTCTTC.

This clonotype was counted many times. This chain uses TRBV12-3 or TRBV12-4 with TRBJ2-7; possibly TRBD1 for D (6 bases). The CDR3 runs 16 residues. V lost 1 base to trimming and J lost 5 bases, with 18 bases between them. DNA for the CDR3: TGTGCCAGCAGTTTAGACCGGGGACACCTGGTACACGAGCAGTACTTC. Translation: CASSLDRGHLVHEQYF.

This clonotype was seen repeatedly, ten times or more. V is TRBV20-1 and J is TRBJ2-1, with D possibly matching TRBD1 (6 bases). V was clipped by 6 bases and J by 0 bases, with 15 bases between them. This CDR3 region has 15 residues. CDR1 and CDR2 from the germline V gene are DFQATT and SNEGSKA (reference sequence). The CDR3 loop is CSANHPDSSYNEQFF. The CDR3 DNA is TGCAGTGCCAACCACCCGGACAGCTCCTACAATGAGCAGTTCTTC.

This clonotype was seen many times. This sequence joins TRBV6-2 or TRBV6-3 and TRBJ1-5, with 11 bases fitting TRBD1. Germline lookup yields CDR1 MNHEY and CDR2 SVGEGT. V gave up 5 bases and J gave up 2 bases; unmatched junction bases: 8. The length of the CDR3 is 17 residues. The CDR3 DNA is TGTGCCAGCAGTCCTATAAGGACAGGGGGCGGCAATCAGCCCCAGCATTTT. The encoded protein is CASSPIRTGGGNQPQHF.

This clonotype was seen a few times. V gene TRBV7-9 combines with J gene TRBJ2-2, with D tentatively TRBD2 (5 bases). This CDR3 is 16 amino acids long. V lost 2 bases and J 7 bases, leaving 17 bases between the germline ends. Germline CDR1 and CDR2: SEHNR and FQNEAQ (reference sequence). CDR3 nucleotide sequence: TGTGCCAGCAGCTTATTCGGTCTAGCCTTGGGCGGGGAGCTGTTTTTT. Translated: CASSLFGLALGGELFF.

This chain links TRBV29-1 with TRBJ2-7, with TRBD1 identical over 11 bases. The germline V gene encodes CDR1 SQVTM and CDR2 ANQGSEA. V shed 2 bases, J shed 5 bases, and the junction held 8 bases outside the gene matches. The CDR3 extends over 15 amino acids. DNA of the CDR3: TGCAGCGTTGAAAGTTCAGGACAGGGGGCTCACGAGCAGTACTTC. Amino acids: CSVESSGQGAHEQYF.

In its sample, this clonotype was seen many times. This sequence joins TRBV20-1 and TRBJ1-5, with 7 bases fitting TRBD1. CDR3 length equals 17 residues. J lost 2 bases, V lost 1 base, and 11 bases had no gene match. CDR1 DFQATT and CDR2 SNEGSKA come from the germline V gene (reference sequence). The CDR3: CSARALGGQEGNQPQHF. The CDR3 nucleotides read TGCAGTGCTAGAGCCCTGGGAGGACAGGAGGGCAATCAGCCCCAGCATTTT.

This chain connects TRBV18 to TRBJ1-1, with unresolved D. This CDR3 region has 12 residues. Germline CDR1 reads KGHSH; CDR2 reads LQKENI. Between the trimmed V and J ends, which lost 3 bases and 4 bases, there was a span of 6 bases. The CDR3 spells CASSPSRTEAFF. The CDR3 region has the DNA TGTGCCAGCTCACCCTCACGCACTGAAGCTTTCTTT.

This clonotype appeared many times. This rearrangement joins TRBV28 to TRBJ2-5; 11 bases are a match to TRBD2. In germline, CDR1 is MDHEN, CDR2 SYDVKM. The CDR3 contains 17 residues. V was pared by 10 bases and J by 0 bases, with 13 bases of the junction left unmatched. The CDR3 DNA follows: TGTGCCACCGAGGGGGGGCTAGCGGGAGGAAACCAAGAGACCCAGTACTTC. This encodes CATEGGLAGGNQETQYF.

This clonotype was recorded many times. The chain joins TRBV19 to TRBJ1-1; D remains unclear. Germline CDR1 and CDR2: LNHDA and SQIVND (reference sequence). Trimming pared 3 bases from V and 5 bases from J, leaving 16 bases between. The CDR3 is 15 residues long. CDR3 region: CASSIRSGSSTEAFF. DNA of the CDR3: TGTGCCAGTAGTATCCGATCTGGGAGTTCTACTGAAGCTTTCTTT.

This clonotype was counted only a few times. The chain is built from TRBV9 and TRBJ1-1; 7 bases match TRBD1. Trimming cost V 4 bases and J 3 bases; bases outside gene matches: 9. Germline CDR1 and CDR2: SGDLS and YYNGEE. The CDR3 spans 15 residues. CDR3 sequence reads: CASSMGRQGDTEAFF. CDR3 bases: TGTGCCAGCAGCATGGGGAGACAGGGTGACACTGAAGCTTTCTTT. The variable domain in full, with the rest retrieved from reference TRBV9 and TRBJ1-1, is DSGVTQTPKHLITATGQRVTLRCSPRSGDLSVYWYQQSLDQGLQFLIQYYNGEERAKGNILERFSAQQFPDLHSELNLSSLELGDSALYFCASSMGRQGDTEAFFGQGTRLTVV.

Regarding this clonotype: One end of the junction is discordant with germline, which a read error may explain. The DNA of the CDR3 is TGTGACAGCAGTTTAGCCCTTGGGACTAGCTCCTACGAGCAGTACTTC. It yields the protein CDSSLALGTSSYEQYF. V and J are TRBV12-3 or TRBV12-4 and TRBJ2-7, with 8 bases that match TRBD2. This CDR3 contains 16 residues.

This clonotype appeared many times. This chain links TRBV6-1 with TRBJ2-7; 12 bases line up with TRBD1. CDR1 is MNHNS, CDR2 SASEGT, per germline. Trimming removed 6 bases from V and 6 bases from J; junction bases left unmatched: 9. The CDR3 extends over 15 amino acids. The CDR3 DNA follows: TGTGCCAGCAGAGTACCGGGACAGGGGGCGGCCGAGCAGTACTTC. Translated: CASRVPGQGAAEQYF.